The 5 T cell receptor beta chains below come from one sample, sequenced in a study of CD8 T cells in ankylosing spondylitis. MiXCR, run by TCRdb on the 5' RACE reads, gives a single entry per CDR3 protein. Here the sample spans some 100,000 distinct CDR3 sequences, about 8.3% being singletons. Material: blood, either unsorted or a sorted T cell fraction (not recorded which). These TCRs come from a male donor with ankylosing spondylitis or in good health (not recorded which).

There are many counts of this clonotype. The V and J genes are TRBV11-2 and TRBJ2-7, with D possibly being TRBD1 (6 bases). The CDR3 runs 14 residues. The V and J ends lost 2 bases and 6 bases respectively, with 14 bases between them. Germline CDR1 SGHAT, CDR2 FQNNGV. The CDR3 DNA sequence: TGTGCCAGCAGCTTAAACAGGGATGCTTCCGAGCAGTACTTC. Amino acid sequence: CASSLNRDASEQYF.

This clonotype has at least ten counts. CDR3 region: CASSLTQGPTNEKLFF. The CDR3, as DNA: TGCGCCAGCAGCTTGACTCAGGGACCAACTAATGAAAAACTGTTTTTT. The J gene is TRBJ1-4, the V gene TRBV5-1; a possible D gene is TRBD1 (5 bases). V gave up 1 base and J gave up 0 bases, with 10 bases separating them. There are 16 residues in the CDR3. Germline-derived CDR1 and CDR2 are SGHRS and YFSETQ.

Ten or more counts support this clonotype. This chain joins TRBV12-3 or TRBV12-4 and TRBJ2-3; D is ambiguous. The ends were cut back, 5 bases at V and 0 bases at J, with 3 bases in the middle. The CDR3 contains 12 residues. The CDR3 DNA sequence: TGTGCCAGCAGTCAGAGCACAGATACGCAGTATTTT. Translating gives CASSQSTDTQYF.

This clonotype has just a few counts. The chain is built from TRBV10-3 and TRBJ2-1; 15 nucleotides match TRBD2. V lost 6 bases to trimming and J lost 2 bases; unmatched junction nucleotides: 8. Germline V lookup: CDR1 ENHRY, CDR2 SYGVKD. This CDR3 has 18 residues. CDR3 residues: CAIRPGLAGGTPYNEQFF. In DNA form, the CDR3 reads TGTGCCATCAGACCAGGACTAGCGGGAGGGACGCCCTACAATGAGCAGTTCTTC.

This clonotype was detected many times. V gene TRBV5-1 combines with J gene TRBJ1-2, with D perhaps TRBD1 (6 bases). Trimming cost V 0 bases and J 1 base, with 10 bases left between them. The germline gives CDR1 SGHRS, CDR2 YFSETQ. This CDR3 comprises 15 residues. CDR3 region: CASSLARGFNYGYTF. In DNA form, the CDR3 reads TGCGCCAGCAGCTTGGCCAGGGGATTTAACTATGGCTACACCTTC.